This T cell receptor (beta chain) was captured by sequencing in a study of cytomegalovirus exposure and HLA in healthy donors. The PCR ran on 60 Vbeta and 13 Jbeta primers. Here immunoSEQ multiplex PCR was the method, and the copy in TCRdb shows in-frame clones only, minus some. The sample has about 120,000 clones, about 80% seen once. Findings and caveats of the study: Upon later analysis, HLA-associated TCR beta chains proved more clonally expanded than other, equally common chains. Usually a TCR sequence was rare, but some public TCRs were found in many donors.

A note on this clone: What it binds is unknown. The junction and the germline gene differ at one end; a read error may be behind it.

The CDR3 has 15 residues. Germline V gene lookup returns CDR1 SGHTA and CDR2 FQGTGA. The TCR was taken from a man younger than 45 in good health and CMV-seropositive. The chain links TRBV7-3 to TRBJ2-5; TRBD1 agrees at 7 bases. Sample: PBMCs. CDR3 sequence (DNA): TGTGCCAGCAGCTTACTCGGACAGGACCAGGAGACCCAGTACTTC. Translation gives CASSLLGQDQETQYF. Based on the CDR3 plus reference TRBV7-3 and TRBJ2-5, the full variable domain is GAGVSQTPSNKVTEKGKYVELRCDPISGHTALYWYRQSLGQGPEFLIYFQGTGAADDSGLPNDRFFAVRPEGSVSTLKIQRTERGDSAVYLCASSLLGQDQETQYFGPGTRLLVL.